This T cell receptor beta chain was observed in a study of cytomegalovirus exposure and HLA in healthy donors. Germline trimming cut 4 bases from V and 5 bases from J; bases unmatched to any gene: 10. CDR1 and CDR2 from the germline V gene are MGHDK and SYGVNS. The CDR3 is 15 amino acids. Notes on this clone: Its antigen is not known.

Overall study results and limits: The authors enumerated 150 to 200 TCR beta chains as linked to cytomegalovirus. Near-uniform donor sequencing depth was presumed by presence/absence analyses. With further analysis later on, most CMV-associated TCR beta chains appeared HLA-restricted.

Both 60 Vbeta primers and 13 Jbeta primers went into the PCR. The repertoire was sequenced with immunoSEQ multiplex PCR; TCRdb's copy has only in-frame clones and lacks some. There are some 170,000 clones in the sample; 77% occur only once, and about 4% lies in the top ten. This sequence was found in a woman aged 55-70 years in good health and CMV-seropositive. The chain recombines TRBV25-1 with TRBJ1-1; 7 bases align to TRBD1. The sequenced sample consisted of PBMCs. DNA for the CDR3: TGTGCCAGCAGTGCTGATAACAGGGGTAGGACTGAAGCTTTCTTT. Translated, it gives CASSADNRGRTEAFF.